Listed below are T cell receptor beta chains from one sample, sequenced in a study of regulatory T cells in long-lasting Graves disease. Each CDR3 protein gets one entry after TCRdb re-called the multiplex PCR reads with MiXCR. The sample lists 350,000 to 500,000 distinct CDR3 sequences, roughly 23% seen once, with around 15% in the top ten. Sample: peripheral blood mononuclear cells (PBMCs), taken when the disease was refractory, from a patient treated with antithyroid drugs. These receptors came from a female donor with Graves disease. CDR3s include the opening cysteine and the closing phenylalanine or tryptophan. The order of the fields is J gene, D gene, V gene, clone size, CDR3 DNA, CDR3 protein. A D gene is named only where the DNA matches it firmly. Clone size is given for some rows only: seen once, a few or many times, or a class if the clone is expanded.

TRBJ2-2,.,TRBV2,many,TGTGCCAGCAGTGAAAAGGGGGTGGACACCGGGGAGCTGTTTTTT,CASSEKGVDTGELFF
TRBJ1-5,.,TRBV12-3/TRBV12-4,.,TGTGCCAGCGGAATTCTGGTCAATCAGCCCCAGCATTTT,CASGILVNQPQHF
TRBJ2-2,TRBD2,TRBV6-1,.,TGTGCCAGCACCGAGATTAGCGGGGACACCGGGGAGCTGTTTTTT,CASTEISGDTGELFF
TRBJ2-2,.,TRBV28,many,TGTGCCAGCAGTGAACCGTATTCCACCGGGGAGCTGTTTTTT,CASSEPYSTGELFF
TRBJ2-1,.,TRBV2,.,TGTGCCAGCAGTGAAGCGGGAGTCTACAATGAGCAGTTCTTC,CASSEAGVYNEQFF
TRBJ1-1,.,TRBV27,many,TGTGCCAGCAGTTTATTAGGACAAAAAGCTTTCTTT,CASSLLGQKAFF
TRBJ2-7,.,TRBV3-1,few,TGTGCCAGCAGCTACGCGGGACTCTCCTTCGAGCAGTACTTC,CASSYAGLSFEQYF
TRBJ2-7,TRBD2,TRBV7-8,many,TGTGCCAGCAGCCCAACTAGCGGGAGAGGAGACGAGCAGTACTTC,CASSPTSGRGDEQYF
TRBJ2-7,.,TRBV6-1,.,TGTGCCAGCATGCGTCGGGGATCCTACGAGCAGTACTTC,CASMRRGSYEQYF
TRBJ2-7,.,TRBV3-1,many,TGTGCCAGCAGCCCCCAACCGGTACCCTCTCTCGAGCAGTACTTC,CASSPQPVPSLEQYF
TRBJ1-5,.,TRBV27,.,TGTGCCAGCAGTTTTCGGGTCGATCAGCCCCAGCATTTT,CASSFRVDQPQHF
TRBJ2-7,.,TRBV15,few,TGTGCCACCAGCGGGGGTTATTACGAGCAGTACTTC,CATSGGYYEQYF
TRBJ2-5,TRBD2,TRBV28,many,TGTGCCAGCAGCTCGACGGGAGGAGTAGCGGGAGAGTACCAAGAGACCCAGTACTTC,CASSSTGGVAGEYQETQYF
TRBJ1-2,.,TRBV29-1,.,TGCAGCGTCTCTGGTACCGGGACACCCGATAGTACGAAGGGCTACACCTTC,CSVSGTGTPDSTKGYTF
TRBJ2-4,.,TRBV6-1,many,TGTGCCAGCTCCGAGGGGCTGATTGCCAAAAACATTCAGTACTTC,CASSEGLIAKNIQYF
TRBJ2-4,.,TRBV25-1,once,TGTGCCAGCAGTGATAAGCATCAATTAAGTCAATTAGCCGAAAACATTCAGTACTTC,CASSDKHQLSQLAENIQYF
TRBJ2-7,.,TRBV6-2/TRBV6-3,.,TGTGCCAGCAGTTACTCGCCTAGCTACGAGCAGTACTTC,CASSYSPSYEQYF
TRBJ2-5,.,TRBV6-1,few,TGTGCCAGCAGTGAAGCGGGTGAACGTTGGACCCAGTACTTC,CASSEAGERWTQYF
TRBJ2-7,TRBD1,TRBV13,.,TGTGCCAGCAGCTTAAACAGCGGGACAGGGGTCTTCTCCTACGAGCAGTACTTC,CASSLNSGTGVFSYEQYF
TRBJ2-2,.,TRBV5-6,.,TGTGCCAGCAGCTTCCAGGATACCGGGGAGCTGTTTTTT,CASSFQDTGELFF
TRBJ2-5,TRBD2,TRBV20-1,.,TGCAGTGCTAGAGATTTGGGACTAGCGGGATATTCTCACCAAGAGACCCAGTACTTC,CSARDLGLAGYSHQETQYF
TRBJ1-2,TRBD1,TRBV7-9,many,TGTGCCAGCAGCTTAGACAGGGGGCACGGCTACACCTTC,CASSLDRGHGYTF
TRBJ2-7,TRBD1,TRBV19,many,TGTGCCAGTAGTATCGACCCCCCTCAGGGGGCGTTGGAGCAGTACTTC,CASSIDPPQGALEQYF
TRBJ2-7,.,TRBV27,.,TGTGCCAGCAGTTCTCGTGCCTACGAGCAGTACTTC,CASSSRAYEQYF
TRBJ2-7,TRBD1,TRBV20-1,many,TGCAGTGCTGTATCCGGGACAGGACCCTCCTACGAGCAGTACTTC,CSAVSGTGPSYEQYF
TRBJ2-4,.,TRBV10-3,.,TGTGCCATCAGTGAACCGGGGGCTAAAAACATTCAGTACTTC,CAISEPGAKNIQYF
TRBJ1-4,.,TRBV6-5,many,TGTGCCAGCAGTTACACATTGGGTGAAAAACTGTTTTTT,CASSYTLGEKLFF
TRBJ2-1,TRBD1,TRBV28,.,TGTGCCAGCAGTTTAGGCAGGGGGCCCTTAGAGCAGTTCTTC,CASSLGRGPLEQFF
TRBJ1-5,.,TRBV18,few,TGTGCCAGCTCACCTACTGGGACATCGTATAGCAATCAGCCCCAGCATTTT,CASSPTGTSYSNQPQHF
TRBJ2-2,.,TRBV4-1,.,TGCGCCAGCAGCCCGGGGTTCGCGAACACCGGGGAGCTGTTTTTT,CASSPGFANTGELFF
TRBJ2-5,.,TRBV7-8,many,TGTGCCAGCAGTCGCATTAGGCGGTACCAAGAGACCCAGTACTTC,CASSRIRRYQETQYF
TRBJ2-2,TRBD1,TRBV20-1,.,TGCAGTGCTACCCGGGACAGGGGGGTCTCCGGGGAGCTGTTTTTT,CSATRDRGVSGELFF
TRBJ2-5,TRBD2,TRBV20-1,few,TGCAGTGCTGTGACTAGCGGGAGGAGGGAGACCCAGTACTTC,CSAVTSGRRETQYF
TRBJ1-1,.,TRBV6-2/TRBV6-3,few,TGTGCCAGCACCTCTGTATCGAGGGAGACTGAAGCTTTCTTT,CASTSVSRETEAFF
TRBJ2-3,TRBD2,TRBV28,.,TGTGCCAGCAGTTTGACCCTGGCGGGAGTTTTAGATACGCAGTATTTT,CASSLTLAGVLDTQYF
TRBJ2-7,TRBD2,TRBV29-1,many,TGCAGCGTTGCCCCTAGCGGAGGACACGAGCAGTACTTC,CSVAPSGGHEQYF
TRBJ2-2,.,TRBV19,.,TGTGCCAGTGGGGAGCAGGAGAACACCGGGGAGCTGTTTTTT,CASGEQENTGELFF
TRBJ1-4,.,TRBV6-1,many,TGTGCCAGCAGTGGTCAGGATGCAACTAATGAAAAACTGTTTTTT,CASSGQDATNEKLFF
TRBJ1-2,.,TRBV20-1,many,TGCAGTGCCTCTGACAGCACTAACTATGGCTACACCTTC,CSASDSTNYGYTF
TRBJ2-2,TRBD1,TRBV6-1,many,TGTGCCAGCAGGGGGACAGGGAAAACCGGGGAGCTGTTTTTT,CASRGTGKTGELFF